The 25 T cell receptor beta chains listed next were all sequenced from one sample in a study of shared clonotypes between healthy human individuals (dated by TCRdb to about 2020). The protocol used for the library was the immunoSEQ multiplex PCR assay. TCRdb holds this immuneACCESS table with in-frame rearrangements only. Some clones are missing; in checked studies, unresolved V genes explain under half, and the rest has no known cause. This sample gives about 600,000 clones in total; roughly four fifths of them show up just once. Approximately 12% of the sample comes from the top ten. What was sequenced was PBMCs. The receptors were gathered from a woman aged 40 to 55 in good health. Some clones in this sample may be carry-over from other donors' samples.

J is TRBJ2-5 and V is TRBV7-8; D unresolved. Looked up from germline, CDR1 is SGHVS and CDR2 is FQNEAQ. The CDR3 has 15 residues. Trimming shortened V by 0 bases and J by 2 bases, and 10 bases separated the two germline ends. The CDR3 loop reads CASSLAETRQETQYF. CDR3 nucleotide sequence: TGTGCCAGCAGCTTAGCGGAAACGCGACAAGAGACCCAGTACTTC.

This clone was seen just once. The same CDR3 is also encoded by other DNA sequences in this sample. This rearrangement joins TRBV30 to TRBJ2-5; D gene ambiguous. The CDR3 extends over 14 amino acids. With 1 base removed from V and 7 bases from J, the gap between germline ends came to 16 bases. Germline-derived CDR1 and CDR2 are GTSNPN and SVGIG (reference sequence). The CDR3: CAWSAIGNLGTQYF. The CDR3 DNA is TGTGCCTGGAGTGCAATTGGCAACCTTGGGACCCAGTACTTC.

On this clone itself: A much larger clone lies one base from this, so it may be a read error. The gene calls are TRBV28 and TRBJ2-5; 7 positions agree with TRBD2. Near its end, the DNA agrees better with TRBJ2-7, so the J call may be wrong. The CDR3 is 14 residues long. Germline V lookup: CDR1 MDHEN, CDR2 SYDVKM. The CDR3 region has the DNA TGTGCCAGCAGTTTAAAGCGGGGCTCCTACGAGCAGTACTTC. The encoded protein is CASSLKRGSYEQYF.

The chain couples TRBV29-1 to TRBJ2-2, with 10 positions matching TRBD2. The germline CDR1 and CDR2 sequences are SQVTM and ANQGSEA. This CDR3 spans 17 amino acids. This CDR3 is CSASGLAGVENTGELFF. In DNA form, the CDR3 reads TGCAGTGCCTCGGGTCTAGCGGGAGTGGAGAACACCGGGGAGCTGTTTTTT.

The CDR3 protein is CASSLRLAGWTSTDTQYF. The CDR3 bases are TGTGCCAGCAGTTTAAGGCTAGCGGGTTGGACTAGCACAGATACGCAGTATTTT. This chain links TRBV27 with TRBJ2-3; TRBD2 aligns across 8 bases. CDR3 length: 18 residues. J gave up 0 bases and V 2 bases, and 10 bases lay outside the gene matches. Germline CDR1 reads MNHEY; CDR2 reads SMNVEV (reference sequence).

This clone was found a few times. The V call is TRBV7-2, the J call TRBJ2-4, with 7 bases that match TRBD2. Germline trimming cut 1 base from V and 8 bases from J; bases unmatched to any gene: 5. Germline V gene data show CDR1 as SGHTA and CDR2 as FQGNSA. There are 14 residues in the CDR3. DNA of the CDR3: TGTGCCAGCAGCTTAGGTGGAGGGAGGGACATTCAGTACTTC. Protein sequence: CASSLGGGRDIQYF.

This clone was detected once. This chain joins TRBV7-8 and TRBJ2-3; 8 nucleotides align to TRBD1. The germline gives CDR1 SGHVS, CDR2 FQNEAQ. The CDR3 runs 16 residues. V gave up 2 bases and J gave up 2 bases; unmatched junction bases: 6. The CDR3 bases are TGTGCCAGCAGCTTAAGCAGGGGGCTTGACACAGATACGCAGTATTTT. Protein: CASSLSRGLDTDTQYF.

The genes are TRBV2 and TRBJ2-5; 7 bases agree with TRBD1. The CDR3 length is 15 residues. Germline assignment: CDR1 SNHLY and CDR2 FYNNEI. V dropped 8 bases and J dropped 2; count of bases not matched to a gene: 11. The CDR3 DNA reads as TGTGCCAGCGACAGGGATTCAGGGCTACAAGAGACCCAGTACTTC. Residues: CASDRDSGLQETQYF.

In its sample, this clone was seen a few times. The V gene is TRBV19, the J gene TRBJ2-7; no firm D call. CDR1 is LNHDA and CDR2 is SQIVND in the germline V gene (reference sequence). V was pared by 1 base and J by 3 bases, with 13 bases between. The CDR3 runs 15 residues. The CDR3 spells CASSIGTAPNYEQYF. The CDR3 DNA reads TGTGCCAGTAGTATAGGTACGGCACCCAACTACGAGCAGTACTTC. The whole variable domain, filled in from reference TRBV19 and TRBJ2-7, reads DGGITQSPKYLFRKEGQNVTLSCEQNLNHDAMYWYRQDPGQGLRLIYYSQIVNDFQKGDIAEGYSVSREKKESFPLTVTSAQKNPTAFYLCASSIGTAPNYEQYFGPGTRLTVT.

The chain uses TRBV30 and TRBJ1-2; a possible D gene is TRBD1 (5 bases). The V gene lost 3 bases and the J gene lost 6 bases, with 14 bases spanning the gap. Per germline, CDR1 GTSNPN and CDR2 SVGIG (reference sequence). The CDR3 consists of 13 residues. CDR3 DNA: TGTGCCTGGAGCAGGGTATCGAGCAATGGCTACACCTTC. Translation: CAWSRVSSNGYTF.

V usage is TRBV9 and J usage is TRBJ2-3, with 7 positions matching TRBD2. CDR1 is SGDLS and CDR2 is YYNGEE in the germline V gene. Germline trimming cut 0 bases from V and 3 bases from J; bases unmatched to any gene: 10. The CDR3 covers 17 residues. In nucleotides, the CDR3 is TGTGCCAGCAGCGTAGATGGGAGGGCCAGTCTGACAGATACGCAGTATTTT. Translation gives CASSVDGRASLTDTQYF.

The J gene is TRBJ2-2, the V gene TRBV7-3; D is uncertain. Germline V CDR1 and CDR2: SGHTA, FQGTGA. This CDR3 contains 13 residues. V shed 4 bases and J shed 4 bases, with 7 bases lying between them. The CDR3 loop is CASSSLGTGELFF. In DNA form, the CDR3 reads TGTGCCAGCAGCTCCCTGGGCACCGGGGAGCTGTTTTTT.

CDR3 sequence: CASSLTAGGYEQYF. CDR3 nucleotide sequence: TGTGCCAGCAGCCTAACAGCGGGAGGGTACGAGCAGTACTTC. The J gene is TRBJ2-7, the V gene TRBV28, with 10 bases matching TRBD2. V shed 6 bases, J shed 4 bases, and the junction held 6 bases outside the gene matches. The CDR3 consists of 14 residues. Germline assignment: CDR1 MDHEN and CDR2 SYDVKM.

The chain uses TRBV6-1 and TRBJ1-5; D is possibly TRBD1 (5 bases). CDR3 length equals 13 residues. The germline V gene has CDR1 MNHNS and CDR2 SASEGT. V was cut by 8 bases and J by 3 bases, with 11 bases left in between. CDR3 in DNA: TGTGCCAGCGTGGACACTGACAATCAGCCCCAGCATTTT. Its protein product is CASVDTDNQPQHF.

V and J are TRBV4-3 and TRBJ1-2; maybe TRBD1 (5 bases). The CDR3 totals 14 residues. Germline V gene sequence: CDR1 LGHNA, CDR2 YSLEER. Trimming shortened V by 4 bases and J by 7 bases, and 16 bases separated the two germline ends. CDR3 bases: TGCGCCAGCAGCCTCCGGGGGTCGGAGAGTGGCTACACCTTC. It specifies CASSLRGSESGYTF.

V gene TRBV11-2 combines with J gene TRBJ2-2; D gene uncertain. The V end lost 5 bases, the J end lost 6 bases, and 10 bases lay between the germline ends. This CDR3 has 13 amino acids. In germline, CDR1 is SGHAT, CDR2 FQNNGV. The CDR3 coding sequence is TGTGCCAGCAGCATAAGCGTAGCCGGGGAGCTGTTTTTT. This codes for CASSISVAGELFF.

This chain joins TRBV2 and TRBJ2-1; a possible D gene is TRBD2 (7 bases). This CDR3 is built from 17 residues. Germline values: CDR1 SNHLY, CDR2 FYNNEI. Between the trimmed V and J ends, which lost 2 bases and 5 bases, there was a span of 19 bases. CDR3 residues: CASSEISGEGGDNEQFF. CDR3 DNA sequence: TGTGCCAGCAGTGAAATCTCGGGAGAAGGGGGGGACAATGAGCAGTTCTTC.

This clone has a single count. Here the CDR3 reads CASSQEETSGRAVYEQYF. The CDR3 coding sequence is TGCGCCAGCAGCCAGGAGGAGACTAGCGGGAGGGCCGTGTACGAGCAGTACTTC. The V and J genes are TRBV4-3 and TRBJ2-7; 14 bases are a match to TRBD2. Germline V gives CDR1 LGHNA, CDR2 YSLEER. Trimming removed 3 bases from V and 4 bases from J; junction bases left unmatched: 11. The CDR3 sequence is 18 residues long.

V and J are TRBV28 and TRBJ1-5, with D perhaps matching TRBD1 (6 bases). The CDR3 totals 11 residues. Germline V lookup: CDR1 MDHEN, CDR2 SYDVKM. CDR3 protein: CAWGPNQPQHF. The CDR3 nucleotides are TGTGCATGGGGGCCCAATCAGCCCCAGCATTTT.

The chain is built from TRBV5-1 and TRBJ2-1, with 13 nucleotides matching TRBD2. The CDR3 is made up of 16 amino acids. Trimming at V came to 4 bases and at J to 0 bases, leaving 1 base not matched to a gene. Germline V gives CDR1 SGHRS, CDR2 YFSETQ. This CDR3 is CASSRTSGGSYNEQFF. The DNA for the CDR3 is TGCGCCAGCAGCCGGACTAGCGGGGGCTCCTACAATGAGCAGTTCTTC.

The rearrangement joins TRBV5-1 to TRBJ1-2, with TRBD1 identical over 9 bases. Looked up from germline, CDR1 is SGHRS and CDR2 is YFSETQ. J lost 7 bases, V lost 4 bases, and 5 bases had no gene match. CDR3 size: 13 residues. CDR3 amino acids: CASSEQGAPGYTF. CDR3 nucleotide sequence: TGCGCCAGCAGCGAACAGGGGGCGCCTGGCTACACCTTC.

The chain carries TRBV18 and TRBJ2-7; D remains ambiguous. Germline V lookup: CDR1 KGHSH, CDR2 LQKENI. V lost 2 bases to trimming and J lost 2 bases, with 7 bases between them. The CDR3 consists of 13 residues. The CDR3 DNA is TGTGCCAGCTCACCAGTTCTAGCCTACGAGCAGTACTTC. Its translation is CASSPVLAYEQYF.

The V call is TRBV5-1, the J call TRBJ1-1, with D maybe TRBD1 (6 bases). The CDR3 sequence is 15 residues long. Germline loops: CDR1 SGHRS, CDR2 YFSETQ. Trimming took off 0 bases at V and 3 bases at J, with 12 bases between the two ends. CDR3 amino acids: CASSLGNRVDTEAFF. The CDR3 DNA reads TGCGCCAGCAGCTTGGGTAACAGGGTCGACACTGAAGCTTTCTTT.

The rearrangement links TRBV7-8 to TRBJ1-2; D unclear. The CDR3 loop spans 16 amino acids. Germline V gene data show CDR1 as SGHVS and CDR2 as FQNEAQ. The germline V and J ends were trimmed by 1 base and 10 bases, with 22 bases remaining between them. This chain's CDR3 is CASSLEDPWWQRLYTF. The CDR3 nucleotides read TGTGCCAGCAGCTTAGAGGATCCGTGGTGGCAAAGGCTCTACACCTTC.

V is TRBV28 and J is TRBJ1-2; D is possibly TRBD1 (5 bases). The V gene's germline CDR1 is MDHEN and CDR2 SYDVKM. This CDR3 spans 14 amino acids. Trimming took off 6 bases at V and 3 bases at J, with 14 bases between the two ends. For the CDR3, the DNA is TGTGCCAGCAGCGGGAGCTCGGGGGACTATGGCTACACCTTC. Its translation is CASSGSSGDYGYTF.